The clone carrying this T cell receptor beta chain occurred a few times. These data come from a study of blood T cells in healthy people across ages. Together with a sample-barcoded 5' primer, a J-beta primer mix was included in a second PCR lasting about 7 to 11 cycles. TCRdb called the 5' RACE reads again in MiXCR, with one record for every CDR3 protein. This sample has 1.5 million to 2 million distinct CDR3 sequences, with about two fifths found just once. The V gene's germline CDR1 is DFQATT and CDR2 SNEGSKA (reference sequence). The CDR3 totals 12 residues. Trimming removed 7 bases from V and 1 base from J, with 11 bases in between.

The chain carries TRBV20-1 and TRBJ2-7; maybe TRBD2 (5 bases). The sequencing input was blood. The sequence derives from a human donor in good health. The CDR3 DNA follows: TGCAGTGTCTCGGGCGGGTCCTACGAGCAGTACTTC. It codes for CSVSGGSYEQYF.